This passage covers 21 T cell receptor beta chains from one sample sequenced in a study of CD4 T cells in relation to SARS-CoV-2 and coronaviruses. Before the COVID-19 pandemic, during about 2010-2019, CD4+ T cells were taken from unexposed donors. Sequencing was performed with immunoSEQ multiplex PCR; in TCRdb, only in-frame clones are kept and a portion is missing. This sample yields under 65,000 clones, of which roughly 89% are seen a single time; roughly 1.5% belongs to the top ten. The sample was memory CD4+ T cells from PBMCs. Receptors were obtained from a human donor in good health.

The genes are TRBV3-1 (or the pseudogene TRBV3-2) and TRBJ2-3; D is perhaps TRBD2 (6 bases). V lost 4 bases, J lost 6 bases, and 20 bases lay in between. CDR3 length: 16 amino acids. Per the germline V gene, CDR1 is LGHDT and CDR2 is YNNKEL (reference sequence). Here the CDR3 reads CASSPDNSGYGDTQYF. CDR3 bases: TGTGCCAGCAGCCCAGATAATAGCGGCTACGGGGATACGCAGTATTTT.

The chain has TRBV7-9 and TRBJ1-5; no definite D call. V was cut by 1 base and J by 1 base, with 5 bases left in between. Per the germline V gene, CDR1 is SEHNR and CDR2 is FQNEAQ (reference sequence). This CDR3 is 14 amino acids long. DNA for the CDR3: TGTGCCAGCAGCTTAGAAACCAGCAATCAGCCCCAGCATTTT. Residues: CASSLETSNQPQHF.

The CDR3 loop reads CASSLRTGDNSPLHF. DNA of the CDR3: TGCGCCAGCAGCTTGAGGACAGGAGATAATTCACCCCTCCACTTT. J is TRBJ1-6 and V is TRBV5-1; TRBD1 matches 7 bases. The CDR3 covers 15 residues. Losses at the gene ends were 1 base for V and 5 bases for J; bases not matched to a gene: 3. CDR1 and CDR2 from the germline V gene are SGHRS and YFSETQ. Full variable domain (outside the CDR3, taken from reference TRBV5-1 and TRBJ1-6): KAGVTQTPRYLIKTRGQQVTLSCSPISGHRSVSWYQQTPGQGLQFLFEYFSETQRNKGNFPGRFSGRQFSNSRSEMNVSTLELGDSALYLCASSLRTGDNSPLHFGNGTRLTVT.

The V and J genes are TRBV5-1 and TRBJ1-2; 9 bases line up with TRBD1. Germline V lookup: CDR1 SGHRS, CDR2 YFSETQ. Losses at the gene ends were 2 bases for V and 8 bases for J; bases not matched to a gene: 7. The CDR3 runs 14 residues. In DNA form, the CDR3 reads TGCGCCAGCAGCTTACCCACAGGGGGCGAGGGCTACACCTTC. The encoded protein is CASSLPTGGEGYTF.

CDR3 bases: TGTGCCAGCAGCTTCCGATCTCTAGCGGACAATGAGCAGTTCTTC. Protein sequence: CASSFRSLADNEQFF. The chain uses TRBV5-6 and TRBJ2-1, with 7 bases matching TRBD2. Germline V gene lookup returns CDR1 SGHDT and CDR2 YYEEEE. CDR3 length: 15 amino acids. Trimming took 2 bases from V and 5 from J; bases not matched to a gene: 7.

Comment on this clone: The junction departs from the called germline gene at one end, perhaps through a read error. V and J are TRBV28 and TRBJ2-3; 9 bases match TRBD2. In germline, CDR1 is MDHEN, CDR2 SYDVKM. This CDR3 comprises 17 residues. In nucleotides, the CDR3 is TGTGCCAGCAGCTTATGGGCGCTAGCGGGATTCACAGATACGCAGTATTTT. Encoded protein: CASSLWALAGFTDTQYF.

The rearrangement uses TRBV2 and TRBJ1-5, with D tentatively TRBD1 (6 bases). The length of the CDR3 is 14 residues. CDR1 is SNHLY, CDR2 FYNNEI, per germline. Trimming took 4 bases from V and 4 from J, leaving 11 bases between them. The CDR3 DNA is TGTGCCAGCAGTGTATCAACAGGGAATCAGCCCCAGCATTTT. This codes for CASSVSTGNQPQHF. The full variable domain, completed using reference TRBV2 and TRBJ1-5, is EPEVTQTPSHQVTQMGQEVILRCVPISNHLYFYWYRQILGQKVEFLVSFYNNEISEKSEIFDDQFSVERPDGSNFTLKIRSTKLEDSAMYFCASSVSTGNQPQHFGDGTRLSIL.

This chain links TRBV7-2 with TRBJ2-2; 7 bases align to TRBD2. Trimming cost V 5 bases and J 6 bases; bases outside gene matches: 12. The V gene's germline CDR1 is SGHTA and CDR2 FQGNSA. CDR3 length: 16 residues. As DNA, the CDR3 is TGTGCCAGCAGCCGTAAAGCGGGAACAGGCGCCGGGGAGCTGTTTTTT. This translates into CASSRKAGTGAGELFF.

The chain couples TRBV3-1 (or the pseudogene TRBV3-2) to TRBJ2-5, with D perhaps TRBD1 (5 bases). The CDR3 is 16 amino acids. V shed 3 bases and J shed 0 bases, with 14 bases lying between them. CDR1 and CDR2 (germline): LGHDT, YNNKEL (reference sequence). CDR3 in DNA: TGTGCCAGCAGCCATGGTCCAGGGCGCAACCAAGAGACCCAGTACTTC. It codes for CASSHGPGRNQETQYF.

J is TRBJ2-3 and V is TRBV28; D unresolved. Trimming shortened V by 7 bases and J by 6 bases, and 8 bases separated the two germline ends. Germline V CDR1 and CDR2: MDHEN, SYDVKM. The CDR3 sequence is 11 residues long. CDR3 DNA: TGTGCCAGCACTGATTTGGATACGCAGTATTTT. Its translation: CASTDLDTQYF.

CDR3: CASMSPSRGKETQYF. CDR3 in DNA: TGTGCCAGCATGTCTCCTAGCCGAGGAAAAGAGACCCAGTACTTC. The V gene is TRBV28, the J gene TRBJ2-5; D may be TRBD2 (5 bases). V shed 7 bases and J shed 3 bases, with 18 bases lying between them. In germline, CDR1 is MDHEN, CDR2 SYDVKM. The CDR3 runs 15 residues.

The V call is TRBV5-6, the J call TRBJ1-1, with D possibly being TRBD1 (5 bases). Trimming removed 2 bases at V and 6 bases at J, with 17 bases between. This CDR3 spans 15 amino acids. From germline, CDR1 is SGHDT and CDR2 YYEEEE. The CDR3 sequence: CASSFFRGAVAEAFF. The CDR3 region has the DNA TGTGCCAGCAGCTTCTTTAGGGGTGCTGTCGCTGAAGCTTTCTTT. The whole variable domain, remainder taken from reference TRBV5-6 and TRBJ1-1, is DAGVTQSPTHLIKTRGQQVTLRCSPKSGHDTVSWYQQALGQGPQFIFQYYEEEERQRGNFPDRFSGHQFPNYSSELNVNALLLGDSALYLCASSFFRGAVAEAFFGQGTRLTVV.

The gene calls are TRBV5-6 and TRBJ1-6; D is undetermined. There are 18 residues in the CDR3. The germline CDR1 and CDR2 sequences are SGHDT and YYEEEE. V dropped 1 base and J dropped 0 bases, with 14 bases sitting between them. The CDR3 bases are TGTGCCAGCAGCTTGTATCGGTCAGGAAGCTCCTATAATTCACCCCTCCACTTT. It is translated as CASSLYRSGSSYNSPLHF.

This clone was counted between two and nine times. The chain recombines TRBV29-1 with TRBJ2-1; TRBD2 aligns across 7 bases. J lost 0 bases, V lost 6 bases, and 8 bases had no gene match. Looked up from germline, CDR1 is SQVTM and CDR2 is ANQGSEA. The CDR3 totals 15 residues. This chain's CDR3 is CSVAASGDSYNEQFF. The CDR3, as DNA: TGCAGCGTCGCCGCTAGCGGTGACTCCTACAATGAGCAGTTCTTC.

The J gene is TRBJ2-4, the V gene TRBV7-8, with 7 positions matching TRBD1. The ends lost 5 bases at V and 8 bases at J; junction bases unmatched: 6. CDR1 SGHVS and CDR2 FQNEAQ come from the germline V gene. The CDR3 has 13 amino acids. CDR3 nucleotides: TGTGCCAGCAGCATAGGACAGGAGGACATTCAGTACTTC. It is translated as CASSIGQEDIQYF.

The CDR3 region is CASSRDRGATDTQYF. The CDR3, as DNA: TGCGCCAGCAGCCGGGACAGGGGGGCGACAGATACGCAGTATTTT. The chain has TRBV4-1 and TRBJ2-3; 11 nucleotides agree with TRBD1. CDR3 length equals 15 residues. Germline lookup yields CDR1 MGHRA and CDR2 YSYEKL. The trim removed 4 bases at V and 3 bases at J, leaving 3 bases unmatched.

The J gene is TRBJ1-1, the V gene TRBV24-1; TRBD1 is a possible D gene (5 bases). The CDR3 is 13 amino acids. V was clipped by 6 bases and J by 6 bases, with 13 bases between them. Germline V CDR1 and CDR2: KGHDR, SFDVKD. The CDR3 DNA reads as TGTGCCACCAGTAGGGACGGTGGAGCTGAAGCTTTCTTT. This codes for CATSRDGGAEAFF.

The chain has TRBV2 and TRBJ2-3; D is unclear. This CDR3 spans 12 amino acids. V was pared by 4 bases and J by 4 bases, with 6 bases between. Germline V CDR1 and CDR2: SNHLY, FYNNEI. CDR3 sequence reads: CASSGLSDTQYF. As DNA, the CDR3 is TGTGCCAGCAGTGGCCTTTCAGATACGCAGTATTTT.

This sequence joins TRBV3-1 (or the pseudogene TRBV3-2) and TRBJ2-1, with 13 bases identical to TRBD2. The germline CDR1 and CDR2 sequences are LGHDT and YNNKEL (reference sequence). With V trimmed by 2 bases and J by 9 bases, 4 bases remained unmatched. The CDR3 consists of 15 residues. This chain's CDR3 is CASSQRTSGSSEQFF. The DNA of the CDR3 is TGTGCCAGCAGCCAACGGACTAGCGGGAGTAGTGAGCAGTTCTTC.

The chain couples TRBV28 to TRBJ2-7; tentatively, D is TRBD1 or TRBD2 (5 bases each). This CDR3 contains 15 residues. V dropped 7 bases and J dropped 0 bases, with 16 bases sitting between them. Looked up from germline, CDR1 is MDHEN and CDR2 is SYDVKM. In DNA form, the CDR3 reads TGTGCCAGCAAAGTTCTCGGGACGAGCTCCTACGAGCAGTACTTC. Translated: CASKVLGTSSYEQYF.

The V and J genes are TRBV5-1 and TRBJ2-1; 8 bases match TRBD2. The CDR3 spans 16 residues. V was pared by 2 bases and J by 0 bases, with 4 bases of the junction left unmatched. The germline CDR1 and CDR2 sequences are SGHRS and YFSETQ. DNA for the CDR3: TGCGCCAGCAGCTTAACTACTAGCGGCTCCTACAATGAGCAGTTCTTC. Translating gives CASSLTTSGSYNEQFF.